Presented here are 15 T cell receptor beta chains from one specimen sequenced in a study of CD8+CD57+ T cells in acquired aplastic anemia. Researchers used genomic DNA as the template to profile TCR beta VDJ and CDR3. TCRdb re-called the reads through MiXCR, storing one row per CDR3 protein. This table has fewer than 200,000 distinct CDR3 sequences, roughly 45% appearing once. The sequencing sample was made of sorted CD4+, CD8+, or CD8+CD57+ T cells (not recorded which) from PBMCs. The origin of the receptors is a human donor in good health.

Here the CDR3 DNA reads TGTGCCTGGAGCGCGGTTCCGATGAACTATGGCTACACCTTC. Translation gives CAWSAVPMNYGYTF. This chain joins TRBV30 and TRBJ1-2; the D is unclear. CDR3 size: 14 residues. Germline V gene sequence: CDR1 GTSNPN, CDR2 SVGIG (reference sequence). Trimming shortened V by 3 bases and J by 2 bases, and 13 bases separated the two germline ends.

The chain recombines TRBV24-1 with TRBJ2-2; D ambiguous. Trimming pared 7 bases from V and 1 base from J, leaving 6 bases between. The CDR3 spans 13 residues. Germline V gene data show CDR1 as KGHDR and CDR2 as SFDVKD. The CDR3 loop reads CATSNRNTGELFF. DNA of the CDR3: TGTGCCACCAGCAACAGGAACACCGGGGAGCTGTTTTTT.

CDR3 sequence (DNA): TGTGCCAGCAGCCAAGGGCGGACAAACACCTACGAGCAGTACTTC. Protein sequence: CASSQGRTNTYEQYF. The chain recombines TRBV3-1 with TRBJ2-7; a weak D match, TRBD1 (5 bases). The CDR3 spans 15 residues. Germline values: CDR1 LGHDT, CDR2 YNNKEL (reference sequence). The V gene lost 1 base and the J gene lost 2 bases, with 12 bases spanning the gap.

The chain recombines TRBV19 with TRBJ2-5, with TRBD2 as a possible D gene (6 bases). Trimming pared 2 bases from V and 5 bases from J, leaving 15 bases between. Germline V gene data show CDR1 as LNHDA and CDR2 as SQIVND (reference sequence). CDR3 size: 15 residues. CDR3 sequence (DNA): TGTGCCAGTAGTATACCCCGCGGAGGAGGGGAGACCCAGTACTTC. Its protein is CASSIPRGGGETQYF.

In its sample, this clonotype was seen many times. CDR3 region: CASSLMQGAHEQYF. CDR3 nucleotides: TGTGCCAGCAGCTTAATGCAGGGGGCCCACGAGCAGTACTTC. The gene calls are TRBV7-9 and TRBJ2-7, with 8 bases identical to TRBD1. This CDR3 region has 14 residues. Trimming took 2 bases from V and 5 from J; bases not matched to a gene: 5. In germline, CDR1 is SEHNR, CDR2 FQNEAQ (reference sequence).

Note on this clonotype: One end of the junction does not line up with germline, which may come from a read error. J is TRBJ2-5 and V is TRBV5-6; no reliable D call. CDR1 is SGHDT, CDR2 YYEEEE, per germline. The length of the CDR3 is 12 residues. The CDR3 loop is CASSWIQEIQYF. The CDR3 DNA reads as TGTGCCAGCAGCTGGATACAAGAGATCCAGTACTTC. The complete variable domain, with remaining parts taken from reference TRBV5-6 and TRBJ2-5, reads DAGVTQSPTHLIKTRGQQVTLRCSPKSGHDTVSWYQQALGQGPQFIFQYYEEEERQRGNFPDRFSGHQFPNYSSELNVNALLLGDSALYLCASSWIQEIQYFGPGTRLLVL.

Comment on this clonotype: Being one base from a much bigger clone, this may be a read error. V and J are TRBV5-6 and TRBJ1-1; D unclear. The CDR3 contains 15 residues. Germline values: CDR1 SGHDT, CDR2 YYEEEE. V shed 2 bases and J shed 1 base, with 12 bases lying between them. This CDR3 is CASSFGPTSNTEAFF. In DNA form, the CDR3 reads TGTGCCAGCAGCTTCGGACCCACCTCGAACACTGAAGCTTTCTTT.

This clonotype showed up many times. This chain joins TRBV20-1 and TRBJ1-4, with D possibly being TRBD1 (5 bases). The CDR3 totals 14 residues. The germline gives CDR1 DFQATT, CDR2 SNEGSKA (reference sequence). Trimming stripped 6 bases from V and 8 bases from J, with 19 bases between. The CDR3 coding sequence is TGCAGTGCCTCACAGGCCCCGTGGGACGAAAAACTGTTTTTT. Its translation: CSASQAPWDEKLFF.

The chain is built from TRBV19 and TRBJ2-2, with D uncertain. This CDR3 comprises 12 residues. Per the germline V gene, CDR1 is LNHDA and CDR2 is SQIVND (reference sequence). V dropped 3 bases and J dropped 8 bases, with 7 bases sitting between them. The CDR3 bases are TGTGCCAGTAGTATTTGGAAGGGGGAGCTGTTTTTT. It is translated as CASSIWKGELFF.

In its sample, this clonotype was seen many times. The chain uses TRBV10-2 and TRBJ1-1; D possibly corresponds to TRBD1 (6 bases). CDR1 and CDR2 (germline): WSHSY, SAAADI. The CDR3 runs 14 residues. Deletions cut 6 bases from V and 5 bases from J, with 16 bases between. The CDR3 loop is CASSRPGARTEAFF. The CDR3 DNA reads TGCGCCAGCAGCCGGCCGGGGGCGCGGACTGAAGCTTTCTTT.

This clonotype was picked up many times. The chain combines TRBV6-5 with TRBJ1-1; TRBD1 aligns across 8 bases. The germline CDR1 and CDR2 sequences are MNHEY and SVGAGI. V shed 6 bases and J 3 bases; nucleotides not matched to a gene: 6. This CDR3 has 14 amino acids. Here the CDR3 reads CASRRTGQDTEAFF. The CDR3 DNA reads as TGTGCCAGCAGGAGGACAGGGCAGGACACTGAAGCTTTCTTT.

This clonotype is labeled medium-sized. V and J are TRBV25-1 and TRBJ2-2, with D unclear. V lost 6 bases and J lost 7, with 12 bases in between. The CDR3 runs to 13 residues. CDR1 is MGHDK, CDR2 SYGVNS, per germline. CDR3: CASRSRGGGELFF. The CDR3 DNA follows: TGTGCCAGCAGGTCGAGAGGCGGCGGGGAGCTGTTTTTT. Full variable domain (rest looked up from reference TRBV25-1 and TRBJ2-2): EADIYQTPRYLVIGTGKKITLECSQTMGHDKMYWYQQDPGMELHLIHYSYGVNSTEKGDLSSESTVSRIRTEHFPLTLESARPSHTSQYLCASRSRGGGELFFGEGSRLTVL.

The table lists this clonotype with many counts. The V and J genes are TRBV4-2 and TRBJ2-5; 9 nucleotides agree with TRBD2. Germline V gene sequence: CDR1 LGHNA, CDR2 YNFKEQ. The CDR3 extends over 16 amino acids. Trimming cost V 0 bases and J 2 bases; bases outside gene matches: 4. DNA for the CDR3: TGTGCCAGCAGCCAAGATCCTAGCGGGGTTCAAGAGACCCAGTACTTC. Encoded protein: CASSQDPSGVQETQYF.

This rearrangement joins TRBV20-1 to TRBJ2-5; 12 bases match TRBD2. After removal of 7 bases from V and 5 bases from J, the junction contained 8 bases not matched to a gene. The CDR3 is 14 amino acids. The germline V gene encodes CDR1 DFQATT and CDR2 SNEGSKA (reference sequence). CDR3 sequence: CSGLAGGTGETQYF. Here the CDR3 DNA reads TGCAGTGGTCTAGCGGGGGGGACCGGGGAGACCCAGTACTTC.

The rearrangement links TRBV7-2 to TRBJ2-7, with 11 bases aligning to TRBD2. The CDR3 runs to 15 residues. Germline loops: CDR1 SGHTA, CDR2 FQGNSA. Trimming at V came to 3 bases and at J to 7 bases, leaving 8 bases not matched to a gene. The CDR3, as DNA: TGTGCCAGCAGCTTGACTAGCGGGACCTCAGGGGAGCAGTACTTC. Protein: CASSLTSGTSGEQYF.